These 19 T cell receptor beta chains share one sample of origin, sequenced in a study of early T cells in non-severe SARS-CoV-2 infection. TCRdb redid the calling of the 5' RACE reads with MiXCR, one entry per CDR3 protein. This table has over 60,000 distinct CDR3 sequences, 10% appearing once. The sequencing here drew on whole blood, taken at baseline. These receptors all come from an adult who was a healthcare worker with PCR-confirmed SARS-CoV-2 infection or an uninfected control (not recorded which).

This clonotype occurred many times. CDR3 amino acids: CASSQVKEKLFF. The CDR3, as DNA: TGTGCCAGCAGCCAAGTCAAGGAAAAACTGTTTTTT. V usage is TRBV3-1 and J usage is TRBJ1-4, with D unresolved. Germline CDR1 is LGHDT and CDR2 is YNNKEL (reference sequence). V was pared by 1 base and J by 8 bases, with 5 bases between. The CDR3 totals 12 residues.

The chain has TRBV5-1 and TRBJ1-4; the D gene is possibly TRBD1 (6 bases). V was shortened by 4 bases and J by 2 bases, with 9 bases between the two germline ends. Germline V gene lookup returns CDR1 SGHRS and CDR2 YFSETQ. The CDR3 runs to 14 residues. CDR3 in amino acids: CASSDGQTNEKLFF. In nucleotides, the CDR3 is TGCGCCAGCAGCGACGGACAGACTAATGAAAAACTGTTTTTT.

This chain connects TRBV12-2 to TRBJ1-1. TRBV12-2 is a pseudogene locus. The CDR3 spans 17 residues. The DNA of the CDR3 is TGTGCAAGTCGCTTAGGGACCGAAATAAGGTCGTACACTGAAGCTTTCTTT. This codes for CASRLGTEIRSYTEAFF.

This clonotype is judged medium-sized. V is TRBV12-3 or TRBV12-4 and J is TRBJ1-6; D uncertain. This CDR3 has 12 residues. V lost 1 base and J lost 12, with 7 bases in between. Written as DNA, the CDR3 is TGTGCCAGCAGTTTAGGCACGAGACCCCTCCACTTT. As protein: CASSLGTRPLHF.

This clonotype was observed at least ten times. This chain links TRBV6-5 with TRBJ1-4; D gene ambiguous. Trimming removed 6 bases from V and 2 bases from J, with 19 bases in between. The CDR3 length is 17 residues. Germline CDR1 reads MNHEY; CDR2 reads SVGAGI. Here the CDR3 DNA reads TGTGCCAGCAGCTCCCACCAACATGGGCCTACTAATGAAAAACTGTTTTTT. It translates to CASSSHQHGPTNEKLFF.

The rearrangement joins TRBV4-3 to TRBJ2-1; D is possibly TRBD2 (5 bases). The CDR3 length is 13 residues. Germline V gene lookup returns CDR1 LGHNA and CDR2 YSLEER. Trimming removed 1 base at V and 9 bases at J, with 10 bases between. CDR3 nucleotides: TGCGCCAGCAGCCAAGCTGCGGCGGGTGAGCAGTTCTTC. It yields the protein CASSQAAAGEQFF.

This clonotype was detected only a few times. The chain employs TRBV29-1 and TRBJ2-5, with D possibly TRBD1 on 6 matching bases. The CDR3 runs to 13 residues. Trimming stripped 6 bases from V and 1 base from J, with 12 bases between. Germline CDR1 and CDR2: SQVTM and ANQGSEA. CDR3 loop: CSVGPQGQETQYF. The DNA for the CDR3 is TGCAGCGTGGGCCCACAGGGCCAAGAGACCCAGTACTTC.

The table lists this clonotype with many counts. The gene calls are TRBV12-5 and TRBJ1-2; 7 nucleotides line up with TRBD1. The CDR3 spans 16 residues. In germline, CDR1 is LGHNT, CDR2 FRNRAP. After removal of 6 bases from V and 0 bases from J, the junction contained 10 bases not matched to a gene. CDR3 loop: CASGSSIQGPNYGYTF. The CDR3 coding sequence is TGTGCTAGTGGCTCATCAATACAGGGGCCTAACTATGGCTACACCTTC.

The table lists this clonotype with a few counts. This chain links TRBV4-1 with TRBJ2-5, with 10 bases fitting TRBD2. Trimming cost V 7 bases and J 2 bases; bases outside gene matches: 10. The CDR3 has 16 residues. CDR1 is MGHRA, CDR2 YSYEKL, per germline. CDR3 in amino acids: CASTPGVAGGQETQYF. CDR3 bases: TGCGCCAGCACCCCTGGGGTAGCGGGGGGTCAAGAGACCCAGTACTTC.

In nucleotides, the CDR3 is TGTGCCAGCAGTTACAGGGGGCAGACCGGGGAGCTGTTTTTT. Translation gives CASSYRGQTGELFF. The chain carries TRBV6-6 and TRBJ2-2; TRBD1 matches 7 bases. CDR1 is MNHNY and CDR2 is SVGAGI in the germline V gene (reference sequence). V was clipped by 2 bases and J by 5 bases; unmatched bases: 2. The CDR3 consists of 14 residues.

In its sample, this clonotype was seen a few times. The CDR3: CASSVGQDSYEQYF. CDR3 coding DNA: TGTGCCAGCAGCGTTGGCCAGGATTCCTACGAGCAGTACTTC. The V gene is TRBV9, the J gene TRBJ2-7; D unresolved. CDR1 and CDR2 from the germline V gene are SGDLS and YYNGEE. The CDR3 extends over 14 amino acids. V lost 2 bases and J lost 1, with 10 bases in between.

This clonotype was recorded at least ten times. The V gene is TRBV6-2 or TRBV6-3, the J gene TRBJ2-1, with TRBD2 matching 11 bases. V was clipped by 0 bases and J by 4 bases; unmatched bases: 5. Germline lookup yields CDR1 MNHEY and CDR2 SVGEGT. The CDR3 sequence is 17 residues long. The CDR3 sequence: CASSYSSGTSGYNEQFF. For the CDR3, the DNA is TGTGCCAGCAGTTACTCGTCTGGGACTAGCGGTTACAATGAGCAGTTCTTC.

Only a few counts were recorded for this clonotype. This chain uses TRBV29-1 with TRBJ2-3; 9 bases match TRBD1. The CDR3 spans 14 residues. V lost 2 bases to trimming and J lost 1 base; unmatched junction nucleotides: 1. Germline CDR1 and CDR2: SQVTM and ANQGSEA. CDR3 in amino acids: CSVERDRGTDTQYF. In DNA, the CDR3 is TGCAGCGTTGAAAGGGACAGGGGCACAGATACGCAGTATTTT.

The table lists this clonotype with a few counts. V usage is TRBV20-1 and J usage is TRBJ2-7; D unresolved. The CDR3 consists of 11 residues. The V and J ends lost 3 bases and 12 bases respectively, with 15 bases between them. Germline V gives CDR1 DFQATT, CDR2 SNEGSKA (reference sequence). CDR3 amino acids: CSASGSESRYF. For the CDR3, the DNA is TGCAGTGCTAGTGGATCTGAATCTCGGTACTTC.

The gene calls are TRBV29-1 and TRBJ1-3; no clear D. CDR1 is SQVTM and CDR2 is ANQGSEA in the germline V gene. This CDR3 is 16 amino acids long. Trimming removed 0 bases from V and 3 bases from J, with 15 bases in between. The CDR3 sequence is CSVEDIFSRSGNTIYF. For the CDR3, the DNA is TGCAGCGTTGAAGATATATTCTCGCGCAGTGGAAACACCATATATTTT.

This rearrangement joins TRBV24-1 to TRBJ1-5; D remains unclear. Germline V gene data show CDR1 as KGHDR and CDR2 as SFDVKD. Trimming left V 4 bases short and J 0 bases short, with 6 bases between. The CDR3 length is 14 residues. CDR3 bases: TGTGCCACCAGTGAAGAGTATAGCAATCAGCCCCAGCATTTT. Its translation: CATSEEYSNQPQHF.

V usage is TRBV5-1 and J usage is TRBJ2-3; D is possibly TRBD1 or TRBD2 (5 bases each). Trimming cost V 4 bases and J 5 bases, with 14 bases left between them. Germline values: CDR1 SGHRS, CDR2 YFSETQ. The CDR3 sequence is 14 residues long. The CDR3: CASSPGTGQDTQYF. The CDR3 DNA reads as TGCGCCAGCAGCCCCGGGACGGGGCAAGATACGCAGTATTTT.

This clonotype was found a few times. The chain has TRBV30 and TRBJ2-7, with TRBD2 matching over 10 bases. Looked up from germline, CDR1 is GTSNPN and CDR2 is SVGIG (reference sequence). This CDR3 spans 15 amino acids. V lost 2 bases, J lost 7 bases, and 11 bases stayed unmatched. CDR3 loop: CAWSPASGGPREQYF. For the CDR3, the DNA is TGTGCCTGGAGTCCCGCTAGCGGGGGCCCACGGGAGCAGTACTTC.

The rearrangement joins TRBV5-4 to TRBJ1-2; weak D call: TRBD1 (6 bases). The germline V gene has CDR1 SGHNT and CDR2 YYREEE (reference sequence). Trimming pared 4 bases from V and 2 bases from J, leaving 15 bases between. The CDR3 loop spans 15 amino acids. CDR3 in DNA: TGTGCCAGCAGCCCGGCCGGGACACCAAACTATGGCTACACCTTC. It encodes CASSPAGTPNYGYTF.